These 16 T cell receptor beta chains originate from one sample sequenced in a study of blood T cells in healthy people across ages (dated by TCRdb to the mid-2010s). Receptor libraries were prepared by 5' RACE. TCRdb records Illumina HiSeq 2500 as the sequencer. A second PCR of about 7 to 12 cycles was performed with a sample-barcoded 5' primer and a J-beta primer mix. TCRdb trimmed the raw reads at Q25, called clones with MiXCR and kept productive beta chains. Entries that share a CDR3 protein sequence are merged under the most common genes and DNA. This sample holds 800,000 to 1,300,000 distinct CDR3 sequences; approximately 26% were observed only once. Approximately 0.7% of the sample belongs to the ten largest clones. The same data also went into a second study, on T cells of mothers and their children.

Source material: blood. The receptors shown here come from a girl aged 2 to 10 in good health.

The chain combines TRBV3-1 with TRBJ2-3; 10 bases map to TRBD1. J was trimmed by 4 bases and V by 0 bases; bases with no gene match: 7. Germline V CDR1 and CDR2: LGHDT, YNNKEL (reference sequence). The CDR3 loop spans 17 amino acids. CDR3 nucleotide sequence: TGTGCCAGCAGCCAAGAGTTGGGACAGGGGACTCCAGATACGCAGTATTTT. This sequence encodes CASSQELGQGTPDTQYF.

This clonotype was counted only a few times. The chain combines TRBV15 with TRBJ2-7; 11 bases agree with TRBD1. The CDR3 spans 15 residues. The V gene's germline CDR1 is LNHNV and CDR2 YYDKDF (reference sequence). V was pared by 1 base and J by 5 bases, with 4 bases of the junction left unmatched. The CDR3, as DNA: TGTGCCACCAGCAGAGCCGGGACAGGGGGAAACGAGCAGTACTTC. It encodes CATSRAGTGGNEQYF.

Written as DNA, the CDR3 is TGTGCCAGCAGTTTAGGGGCTGGGGTTCCAAACGCTCAAGAGACCCAGTACTTC. Protein product: CASSLGAGVPNAQETQYF. This rearrangement joins TRBV12-3 or TRBV12-4 to TRBJ2-5; D not resolved. The CDR3 length is 18 residues. Between the trimmed V and J ends, which lost 1 base and 2 bases, there was a span of 20 bases.

The chain joins TRBV5-1 to TRBJ1-5; D is ambiguous. The ends were cut back, 2 bases at V and 4 bases at J, with 7 bases in the middle. The CDR3 runs 13 residues. CDR1 SGHRS and CDR2 YFSETQ come from the germline V gene. Here the CDR3 reads CASSFRPNQPQHF. As DNA, the CDR3 is TGCGCCAGCAGCTTTAGACCAAATCAGCCCCAGCATTTT.

CDR3 DNA sequence: TGTGCCAGCAGCGTGGGGGCCCTTAATGAAAAACTGTTTTTT. It encodes CASSVGALNEKLFF. The gene calls are TRBV9 and TRBJ1-4; D may be TRBD1 (6 bases). The V gene lost 2 bases and the J gene lost 4 bases, with 9 bases spanning the gap. In germline, CDR1 is SGDLS, CDR2 YYNGEE. The CDR3 is made up of 14 amino acids. The entire variable domain, with the rest obtained from reference TRBV9 and TRBJ1-4, is as follows: DSGVTQTPKHLITATGQRVTLRCSPRSGDLSVYWYQQSLDQGLQFLIQYYNGEERAKGNILERFSAQQFPDLHSELNLSSLELGDSALYFCASSVGALNEKLFFGSGTQLSVL.

The gene calls are TRBV28 and TRBJ2-5; perhaps TRBD2 as D (5 bases). The CDR3 sequence is 15 residues long. The germline CDR1 and CDR2 sequences are MDHEN and SYDVKM. Trimming stripped 4 bases from V and 1 base from J, with 13 bases between. The CDR3 is CASSSTGNGQETQYF. In nucleotides, the CDR3 is TGTGCCAGCAGTTCCACGGGAAATGGCCAAGAGACCCAGTACTTC.

The genes are TRBV12-3 or TRBV12-4 and TRBJ2-2, with D unclear. The CDR3 is 14 residues long. V shed 6 bases and J shed 3 bases, with 11 bases lying between them. CDR3 sequence: CASREVAYTGELFF. The CDR3 coding sequence is TGTGCCAGCAGGGAAGTTGCGTACACCGGGGAGCTGTTTTTT.

The V and J genes are TRBV6-2 or TRBV6-3 and TRBJ1-6; 7 nucleotides align to TRBD1. The CDR3 has 13 residues. With 6 bases clipped from V and 10 bases from J, the junction kept 6 bases outside the gene matches. Germline assignment: CDR1 MNHEY and CDR2 SVGEGT. CDR3 nucleotides: TGTGCCAGCAGCCAGATGGGACAGTCACCCCTCCACTTT. The encoded protein is CASSQMGQSPLHF.

V is TRBV29-1 and J is TRBJ2-5, with a possible D match to TRBD2 (6 bases). Trimming took 3 bases from V and 11 from J, leaving 13 bases between them. This CDR3 comprises 11 residues. Germline V gene lookup returns CDR1 SQVTM and CDR2 ANQGSEA. The CDR3 region has the DNA TGCAGCGTTGAGCAGGGACGGGAGCAGTACTTC. It encodes CSVEQGREQYF.

This clonotype has just a few counts. The chain employs TRBV29-1 and TRBJ1-1; D unresolved. The CDR3 length is 10 residues. Germline lookup yields CDR1 SQVTM and CDR2 ANQGSEA. V lost 5 bases and J lost 8, with 9 bases in between. The CDR3 loop is CSVTSGEAFF. The DNA of the CDR3 is TGCAGCGTTACGTCTGGAGAAGCTTTCTTT.

This clonotype was recorded a few times. As DNA, the CDR3 is TGTGCCAGCAGTCCTAGCGGGAGGGCCGACTACGAGCAGTACTTC. Its protein is CASSPSGRADYEQYF. This chain joins TRBV28 and TRBJ2-7, with 12 bases matching TRBD2. The V gene end was trimmed by 5 bases and the J gene end by 3 bases; junction bases not matched to a gene: 5. Germline V gene data show CDR1 as MDHEN and CDR2 as SYDVKM. The length of the CDR3 is 15 residues. Full variable domain (remainder filled in from reference TRBV28 and TRBJ2-7): DVKVTQSSRYLVKRTGEKVFLECVQDMDHENMFWYRQDPGLGLRLIYFSYDVKMKEKGDIPEGYSVSREKKERFSLILESASTNQTSMYLCASSPSGRADYEQYFGPGTRLTVT.

The rearrangement uses TRBV10-3 and TRBJ2-1, with D unclear. V gave up 4 bases and J gave up 10 bases, with 14 bases separating them. Germline V CDR1 and CDR2: ENHRY, SYGVKD. The CDR3 contains 13 residues. The CDR3 nucleotides read TGTGCCATCAGTGTGATTCTTATGGACGAGCAGTTCTTC. As protein: CAISVILMDEQFF.

Remarks on this clonotype: Sequence at one end of the junction differs from germline and may be a read error. The J gene is TRBJ2-1, the V gene TRBV28; tentatively, D is TRBD2 (6 bases). Germline loops: CDR1 MDHEN, CDR2 SYDVKM. The CDR3 covers 18 residues. DNA for the CDR3: TGTGCCAGCAGTTTATTGAGGCGGGACTGGTCGGAGAGGGATGAGCAGCTCTTC. Amino acid sequence: CASSLLRRDWSERDEQLF.

This clonotype was counted a few times. The V call is TRBV28, the J call TRBJ1-3; weak D call: TRBD1 (5 bases). The CDR3 has 18 residues. V was shortened by 1 base and J by 4 bases, with 20 bases between the two germline ends. CDR1 and CDR2 (germline): MDHEN, SYDVKM. CDR3 protein: CASSLSGVGGVGGNTIYF. CDR3 DNA: TGTGCCAGCAGTTTATCAGGCGTCGGGGGGGTAGGAGGAAACACCATATATTTT.

This clonotype was counted once. V usage is TRBV4-3 and J usage is TRBJ1-2; D gene ambiguous. The ends were cut back, 1 base at V and 6 bases at J, with 12 bases in the middle. Germline loops: CDR1 LGHNA, CDR2 YSLEER. The CDR3 covers 14 residues. CDR3 residues: CASSQVGSDHGYTF. The DNA of the CDR3 is TGCGCCAGCAGCCAAGTTGGATCCGACCATGGCTACACCTTC.

This clonotype was counted between two and nine times. V and J are TRBV27 and TRBJ2-7; D not certain. The V gene lost 6 bases and the J gene lost 4 bases, with 16 bases spanning the gap. Germline-derived CDR1 and CDR2 are MNHEY and SMNVEV (reference sequence). The CDR3 is 14 residues long. Written as DNA, the CDR3 is TGTGCCAGCAGCCAAGGCGGTGGGAAATACGAGCAGTACTTC. Residues: CASSQGGGKYEQYF.